This T cell receptor (beta chain) emerged from a study of response to subunit inactivated influenza vaccine (dated 2018 in TCRdb). For the study in its entirety: Deep quantitative profiling of the T cell receptor repertoire was used in the study to follow responses to a trivalent subunit inactivated influenza vaccine. Findings and caveats that apply to the study as a whole: According to the authors, only a limited number of new T cells may be recruited by each seasonal influenza vaccination.

A remark on this clonotype: No antigen is known for it. Base qualities were left out, and no much larger clone turns up one base away.

Library preparation employed RT-PCR. Data came from an Illumina HiSeq 2500. The public reads were reprocessed in TCRdb via fastp at Q25 and MiXCR, keeping in-frame beta chains. Rows merge per CDR3 protein into single entries with the most common DNA and genes. The sample table lists roughly 700,000 distinct CDR3 sequences, about a sixth of them with a count of one. The ten biggest clones cover 11% of the sample. The germline V and J ends show losses of 0 bases and 4 bases respectively, and no gene match explains 5 bases of the junction. Including the terminal cysteine and phenylalanine, the CDR3 comprises 17 residues. The read is trimmed to its CDR3 DNA, 51 bases read in frame from base 1. According to the germline V gene, CDR1 reads MGHRA and CDR2 reads YSYEKL.

The input for sequencing was PBMCs from blood, taken approximately 12 days after vaccination. This sequence originates from a man aged 50-60 years who received an inactivated influenza vaccine. Donor details come from another sample of the same person, matched by shared clones. Rearrangement joined TRBV4-1 to TRBJ2-1; TRBD2 lines up with 11 middle nucleotides. In nucleotides, the sequence is TGCGCCAGCAGCCAAGATCTGGGGACTAGCGGTTACAATGAGCAGTTCTTC. Translated, it reads CASSQDLGTSGYNEQFF.